A selection of T cell receptor beta chains follows, all from one sample in a study of beta chain features in type 1 diabetes. TCRdb's copy holds only in-frame clones and misses some; the assay was immunoSEQ multiplex PCR. The sample comprises roughly 60,000 clones, around three fifths of which are singletons, and roughly 2.4% rests with the top ten. The sequencing input was Tregs from blood. These TCRs come from a woman aged 18 to 35 in good health. CDR3s include the opening cysteine and the closing phenylalanine or tryptophan. The order of the fields is D gene, V gene, J gene, clone size, CDR3 protein, CDR3 DNA. A D gene is named only where the DNA matches it firmly. Size is omitted from some rows. Given values are once, few, many or a class for expanded clones.

.	TRBV10-3	TRBJ1-3	.	CAISERQTSGNTIYF	TGTGCCATCAGTGAGAGACAGACATCTGGAAACACCATATATTTT
TRBD2	TRBV18	TRBJ2-7	few	CASSPPGLAGGDEQYF	TGTGCCAGCTCACCACCAGGACTAGCGGGGGGTGACGAGCAGTACTTC
.	TRBV6-1	TRBJ1-2	.	CASRGTDRSYGYTF	TGTGCCAGCCGTGGTACTGACAGATCCTATGGCTACACCTTC
.	TRBV11-1	TRBJ1-1	.	CASSLSENTEAFF	TGTGCCAGCAGCTTATCAGAAAACACTGAAGCTTTCTTT
.	TRBV5-1	TRBJ1-1	.	CASSLDRREAFF	TGCGCCAGCAGCTTGGACAGGCGAGAAGCTTTCTTT
TRBD1	TRBV6-1	TRBJ2-5	.	CASRLTGGETQYF	TGTGCCAGCAGGTTGACAGGGGGAGAGACCCAGTACTTC
TRBD1	TRBV5-1	TRBJ2-5	.	CASSGGQMETQYF	TGCGCCAGCAGCGGGGGACAGATGGAGACCCAGTACTTC
.	TRBV11-1	TRBJ2-7	few	CASSLRSYEQYF	TGTGCCAGCAGCTTACGCTCCTACGAGCAGTACTTC
TRBD1	TRBV7-2	TRBJ1-2	.	CASSLGTGTLYGYTF	TGTGCCAGCAGCTTAGGGACAGGGACGCTCTATGGCTACACCTTC
.	TRBV7-9	TRBJ2-3	few	CASSFRQGPDTQYF	TGTGCCAGCAGCTTCAGGCAGGGCCCAGATACGCAGTATTTT
.	TRBV27	TRBJ1-1	.	CASSLSWEDKAFF	TGTGCCAGCAGTTTATCGTGGGAGGATAAAGCTTTCTTT
TRBD2	TRBV18	TRBJ2-1	.	CAGSPGLDGNEQFF	TGTGCCGGCTCACCAGGACTAGATGGAAATGAGCAGTTCTTC
TRBD1	TRBV7-2	TRBJ2-3	.	CASSARQGVGTDTQYF	TGTGCCAGCAGCGCGAGACAGGGGGTTGGCACAGATACGCAGTATTTT
.	TRBV7-2	TRBJ1-4	few	CASRRRGGEKLFF	TGTGCCAGCAGGAGGCGAGGGGGTGAAAAACTGTTTTTT
.	TRBV5-1	TRBJ2-7	few	CASSRRGGASYEQYF	TGCGCCAGCAGTCGGAGGGGGGGGGCTTCCTACGAGCAGTACTTC
TRBD1	TRBV4-1	TRBJ1-1	.	CASSQDRQGALKPSTSFF	TGCGCCAGCAGCCAAGATCGGCAGGGGGCATTAAAGCCCTCGACCTCCTTCTTT
.	TRBV7-9	TRBJ2-4	.	CASSLKGENIQYF	TGTGCCAGCAGCTTAAAGGGGGAAAACATTCAGTACTTC
.	TRBV6-5	TRBJ1-1	.	CATTQTSRPLTEAFF	TGTGCCACCACACAAACTTCGCGGCCTTTAACTGAAGCTTTCTTT
TRBD1	TRBV5-4	TRBJ1-4	.	CASSLSDRNEKLFF	TGTGCCAGCAGCTTATCGGACAGGAATGAAAAACTGTTTTTT
.	TRBV5-1	TRBJ2-3	.	CASRAVAGDTQYF	TGCGCCAGCAGAGCTGTCGCGGGAGATACGCAGTATTTT
.	TRBV25-1	TRBJ1-6	.	CASSGPYRNSPLHF	TGTGCCAGCAGTGGACCATACAGAAATTCACCCCTCCACTTT
TRBD1	TRBV18	TRBJ2-1	.	CASAQGLRNEQFF	TGTGCCAGCGCACAGGGGTTGAGGAATGAGCAGTTCTTC
TRBD1	TRBV14	TRBJ2-5	.	CASSQGTGITQYF	TGTGCCAGCAGCCAAGGGACAGGGATTACCCAGTACTTC
.	TRBV18	TRBJ1-1	.	CASLTRRDDTEAFF	TGTGCCAGCCTCACCAGGCGAGATGACACTGAAGCTTTCTTT
TRBD1	TRBV7-2	TRBJ1-4	.	CASSLTGGGEKLFF	TGTGCCAGCAGCTTAACAGGGGGCGGTGAAAAACTGTTTTTT
.	TRBV11-2	TRBJ2-4	.	CASSRNQGGNIQYF	TGTGCCAGCAGCCGGAACCAGGGGGGAAACATTCAGTACTTC
TRBD2	TRBV2	TRBJ2-1	few	CASRGLAGYNEQFF	TGTGCCAGCAGAGGACTAGCGGGATACAATGAGCAGTTCTTC
.	TRBV6-6	TRBJ1-2	.	CASRSTSNYGYTF	TGTGCCAGCAGGTCGACATCTAACTATGGCTACACCTTC
TRBD1	TRBV25-1	TRBJ1-1	few	CASSGGGQGAGSTEAFF	TGTGCCAGCAGTGGAGGGGGACAGGGGGCAGGTAGCACTGAAGCTTTCTTT
.	TRBV6-5	TRBJ2-5	.	CASSYSAGAGEETQYF	TGTGCCAGCAGTTACTCGGCAGGGGCCGGAGAAGAGACCCAGTACTTC
.	TRBV11-1	TRBJ2-7	.	CASRTSGSSYEQYF	TGTGCCAGCAGAACGAGCGGATCCTCCTACGAGCAGTACTTC
.	TRBV7-2	TRBJ1-6	.	CASSFQGTYNSPLHF	TGTGCCAGCAGCTTCCAGGGGACCTATAATTCACCCCTCCACTTT
TRBD2	TRBV5-1	TRBJ2-3	.	CASSSGSLAGITDTQYF	TGCGCCAGCAGCTCAGGTTCACTAGCGGGGATCACAGATACGCAGTATTTT
TRBD1	TRBV2	TRBJ2-2	.	CASSWTGGGGELFF	TGTGCCAGCAGCTGGACAGGGGGCGGCGGGGAGCTGTTTTTT
TRBD1	TRBV11-3	TRBJ2-1	.	CASSSHGTGSVNEQFF	TGTGCCAGCAGCTCCCACGGGACAGGGTCAGTCAATGAGCAGTTCTTC
TRBD2	TRBV4-2	TRBJ2-7	.	CASSQVPGTSGGSSYEQYF	TGTGCCAGCAGCCAAGTCCCCGGGACTAGCGGGGGGAGCTCCTACGAGCAGTACTTC
TRBD1	TRBV6-6	TRBJ1-5	few	CASSPRDRGPLGHF	TGTGCCAGCAGCCCTAGGGACAGGGGGCCCTTAGGGCATTTT
TRBD1	TRBV12-5	TRBJ1-2	.	CASGNTGQPGYTF	TGTGCTAGTGGGAACACGGGACAGCCTGGCTACACCTTC
TRBD1	TRBV7-2	TRBJ1-1	.	CASSFQGDTEAFF	TGTGCCAGCAGCTTTCAGGGGGACACTGAAGCTTTCTTT
TRBD2	TRBV6-5	TRBJ2-1	few	CASRGLAGGFEQFF	TGTGCCAGCAGAGGGCTAGCGGGAGGTTTTGAGCAGTTCTTC
.	TRBV18	TRBJ1-5	.	CASSPGRTDNQPQHF	TGTGCCAGCTCACCAGGGAGGACGGACAATCAGCCCCAGCATTTT
.	TRBV11-2	TRBJ1-1	.	CASSFGGNTEAFF	TGTGCCAGCAGCTTTGGCGGGAACACTGAAGCTTTCTTT
TRBD1	TRBV7-9	TRBJ1-5	.	CASSSGQGSNQPQHF	TGTGCCAGCAGTTCGGGACAGGGAAGCAATCAGCCCCAGCATTTT
.	TRBV7-6	TRBJ1-1	.	CASSLAPAARVTEAFF	TGTGCCAGCAGCTTAGCCCCGGCGGCTCGGGTCACTGAAGCTTTCTTT
TRBD2	TRBV2	TRBJ2-7	.	CASSSQGLAGYEQYF	TGTGCCAGCAGCAGTCAGGGACTAGCGGGCTACGAGCAGTACTTC
.	TRBV5-1	TRBJ2-2	.	CASSLQANTGELFF	TGCGCCAGCAGCTTACAGGCGAACACCGGGGAGCTGTTTTTT
.	TRBV13	TRBJ2-7	.	CASSPRPRAGYEQYF	TGTGCCAGCAGCCCTCGCCCTCGGGCGGGCTACGAGCAGTACTTC